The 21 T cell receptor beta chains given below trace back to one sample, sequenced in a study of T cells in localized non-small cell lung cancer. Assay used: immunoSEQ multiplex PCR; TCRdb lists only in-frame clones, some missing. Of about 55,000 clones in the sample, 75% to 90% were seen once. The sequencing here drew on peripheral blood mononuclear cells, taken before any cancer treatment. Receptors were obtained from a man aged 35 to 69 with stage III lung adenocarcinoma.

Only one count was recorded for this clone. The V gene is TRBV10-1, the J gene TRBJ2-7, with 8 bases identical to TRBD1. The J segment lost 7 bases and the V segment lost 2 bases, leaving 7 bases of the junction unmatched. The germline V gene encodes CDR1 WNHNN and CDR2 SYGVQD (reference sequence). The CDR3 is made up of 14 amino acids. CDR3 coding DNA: TGCGCCAGCAGTGAGACCCAGACAGGGGAGGAGCAGTACTTC. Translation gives CASSETQTGEEQYF.

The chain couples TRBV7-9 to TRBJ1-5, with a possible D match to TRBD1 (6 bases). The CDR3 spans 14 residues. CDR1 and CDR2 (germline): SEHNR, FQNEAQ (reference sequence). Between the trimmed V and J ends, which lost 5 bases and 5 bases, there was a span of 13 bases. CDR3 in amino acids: CASSVQGLHQPQHF. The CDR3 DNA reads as TGTGCCAGCAGCGTACAGGGATTACATCAGCCCCAGCATTTT.

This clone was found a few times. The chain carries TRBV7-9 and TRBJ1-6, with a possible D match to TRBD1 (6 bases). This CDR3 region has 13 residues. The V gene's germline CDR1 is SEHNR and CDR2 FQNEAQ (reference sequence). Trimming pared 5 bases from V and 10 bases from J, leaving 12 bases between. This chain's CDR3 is CASSRGEGSPLHF. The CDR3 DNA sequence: TGTGCCAGCAGCAGGGGGGAAGGATCACCCCTCCACTTT.

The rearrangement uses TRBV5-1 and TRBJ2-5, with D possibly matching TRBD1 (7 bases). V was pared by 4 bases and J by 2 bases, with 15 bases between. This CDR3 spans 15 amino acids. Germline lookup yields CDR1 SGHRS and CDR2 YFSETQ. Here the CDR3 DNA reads TGCGCCAGCAGCCGCGGAGGGGGCGATCAAGAGACCCAGTACTTC. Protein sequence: CASSRGGGDQETQYF. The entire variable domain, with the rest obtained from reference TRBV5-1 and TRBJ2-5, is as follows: KAGVTQTPRYLIKTRGQQVTLSCSPISGHRSVSWYQQTPGQGLQFLFEYFSETQRNKGNFPGRFSGRQFSNSRSEMNVSTLELGDSALYLCASSRGGGDQETQYFGPGTRLLVL.

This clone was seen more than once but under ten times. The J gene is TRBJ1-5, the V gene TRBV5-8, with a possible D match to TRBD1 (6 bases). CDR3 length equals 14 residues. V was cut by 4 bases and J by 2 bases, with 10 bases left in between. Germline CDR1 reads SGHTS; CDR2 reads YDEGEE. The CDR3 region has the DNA TGTGCCAGCAGCGTGACAGGCCGCAATCAGCCCCAGCATTTT. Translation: CASSVTGRNQPQHF.

The CDR3 DNA reads TGTGCCAGCTCACCACCATCAGGGATGCTAGAAGCTTTCTTT. Translating it yields CASSPPSGMLEAFF. The gene calls are TRBV18 and TRBJ1-1, with D possibly TRBD1 on 5 matching bases. Germline loops: CDR1 KGHSH, CDR2 LQKENI. The V end was cut by 0 bases, the J end by 8 bases, with 13 bases between. The CDR3 extends over 14 amino acids.

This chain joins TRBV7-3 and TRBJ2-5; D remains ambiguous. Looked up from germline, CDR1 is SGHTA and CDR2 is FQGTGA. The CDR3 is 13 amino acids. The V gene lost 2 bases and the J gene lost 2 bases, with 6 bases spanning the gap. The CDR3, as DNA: TGTGCCAGCAGCTTACAGTTGCAAGAGACCCAGTACTTC. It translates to CASSLQLQETQYF.

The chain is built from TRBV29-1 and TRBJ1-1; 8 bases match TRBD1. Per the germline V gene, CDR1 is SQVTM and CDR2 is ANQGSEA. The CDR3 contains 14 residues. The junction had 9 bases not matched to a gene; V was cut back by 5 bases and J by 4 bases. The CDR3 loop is CSVLQGGHGTEAFF. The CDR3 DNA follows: TGCAGCGTTTTACAGGGGGGGCACGGCACTGAAGCTTTCTTT.

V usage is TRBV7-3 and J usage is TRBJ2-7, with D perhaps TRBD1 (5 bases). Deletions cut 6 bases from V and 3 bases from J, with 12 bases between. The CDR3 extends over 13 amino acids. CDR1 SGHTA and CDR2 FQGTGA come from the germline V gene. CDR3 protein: CASSNKQGYEQYF. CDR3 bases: TGTGCCAGCAGTAATAAGCAGGGCTACGAGCAGTACTTC.

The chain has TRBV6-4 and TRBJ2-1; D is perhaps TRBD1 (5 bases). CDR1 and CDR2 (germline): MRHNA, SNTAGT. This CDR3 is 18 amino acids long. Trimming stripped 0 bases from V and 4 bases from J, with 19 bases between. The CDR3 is CASSDSTPGRQFYNEQFF. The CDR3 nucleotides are TGTGCCAGCAGTGACTCGACCCCCGGCAGACAGTTTTACAATGAGCAGTTCTTC.

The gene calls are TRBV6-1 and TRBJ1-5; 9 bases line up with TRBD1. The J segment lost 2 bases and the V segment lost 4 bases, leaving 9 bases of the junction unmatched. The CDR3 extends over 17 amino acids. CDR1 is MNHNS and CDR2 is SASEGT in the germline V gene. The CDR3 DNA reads TGTGCCAGCAGTGGGGGCGTGCGGACAGGGGGCAATCAGCCCCAGCATTTT. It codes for CASSGGVRTGGNQPQHF.

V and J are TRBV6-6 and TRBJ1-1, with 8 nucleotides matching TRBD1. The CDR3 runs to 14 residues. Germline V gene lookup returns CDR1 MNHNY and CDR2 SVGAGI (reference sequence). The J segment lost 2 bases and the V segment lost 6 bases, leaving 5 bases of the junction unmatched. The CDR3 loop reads CASRPTGVNTEAFF. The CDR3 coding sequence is TGTGCCAGCAGGCCGACAGGGGTTAACACTGAAGCTTTCTTT.

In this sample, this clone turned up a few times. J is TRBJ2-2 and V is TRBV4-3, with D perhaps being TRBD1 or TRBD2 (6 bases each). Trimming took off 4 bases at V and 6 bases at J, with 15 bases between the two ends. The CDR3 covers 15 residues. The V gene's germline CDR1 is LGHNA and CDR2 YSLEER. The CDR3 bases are TGCGCCAGCAGCCTGGAGGGGGGCTCAGCCGGGGAGCTGTTTTTT. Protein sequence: CASSLEGGSAGELFF.

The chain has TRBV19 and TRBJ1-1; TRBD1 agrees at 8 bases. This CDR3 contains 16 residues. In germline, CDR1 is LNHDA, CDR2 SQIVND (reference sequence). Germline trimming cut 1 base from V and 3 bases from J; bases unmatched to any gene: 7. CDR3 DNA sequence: TGTGCCAGTAGTATAGCCCCCGGGACAGGATACACTGAAGCTTTCTTT. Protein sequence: CASSIAPGTGYTEAFF. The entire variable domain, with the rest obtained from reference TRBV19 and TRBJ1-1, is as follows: DGGITQSPKYLFRKEGQNVTLSCEQNLNHDAMYWYRQDPGQGLRLIYYSQIVNDFQKGDIAEGYSVSREKKESFPLTVTSAQKNPTAFYLCASSIAPGTGYTEAFFGQGTRLTVV.

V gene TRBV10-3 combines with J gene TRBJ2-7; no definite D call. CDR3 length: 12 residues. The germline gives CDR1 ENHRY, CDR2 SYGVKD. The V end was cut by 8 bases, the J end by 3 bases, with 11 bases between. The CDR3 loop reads CAIGTENYEQYF. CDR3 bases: TGTGCCATCGGAACAGAGAACTACGAGCAGTACTTC.

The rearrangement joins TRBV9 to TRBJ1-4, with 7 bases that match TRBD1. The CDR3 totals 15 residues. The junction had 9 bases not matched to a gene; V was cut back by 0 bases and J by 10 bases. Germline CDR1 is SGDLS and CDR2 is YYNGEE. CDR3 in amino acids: CASSVDDRVIGKLFF. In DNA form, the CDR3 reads TGTGCCAGCAGCGTAGACGACAGGGTTATCGGAAAACTGTTTTTT. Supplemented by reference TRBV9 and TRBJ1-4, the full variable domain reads DSGVTQTPKHLITATGQRVTLRCSPRSGDLSVYWYQQSLDQGLQFLIQYYNGEERAKGNILERFSAQQFPDLHSELNLSSLELGDSALYFCASSVDDRVIGKLFFGSGTQLSVL.

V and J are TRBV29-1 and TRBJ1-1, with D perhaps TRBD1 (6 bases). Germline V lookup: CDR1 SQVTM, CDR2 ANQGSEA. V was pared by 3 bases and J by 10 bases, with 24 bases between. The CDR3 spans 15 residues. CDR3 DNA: TGCAGCGTTGAGAAATCAGGGGCCAGGGAAGTCGGAGCTTTCTTT. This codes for CSVEKSGAREVGAFF. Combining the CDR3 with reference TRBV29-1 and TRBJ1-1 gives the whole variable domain SAVISQKPSRDICQRGTSLTIQCQVDSQVTMMFWYRQQPGQSLTLIATANQGSEATYESGFVIDKFPISRPNLTFSTLTVSNMSPEDSSIYLCSVEKSGAREVGAFFGQGTRLTVV.

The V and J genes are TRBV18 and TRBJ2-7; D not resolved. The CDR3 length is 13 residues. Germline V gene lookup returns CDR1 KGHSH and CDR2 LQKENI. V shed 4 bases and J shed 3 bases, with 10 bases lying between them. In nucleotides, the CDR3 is TGTGCCAGCTCACAGGGCGAAAGCTACGAGCAGTACTTC. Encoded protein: CASSQGESYEQYF.

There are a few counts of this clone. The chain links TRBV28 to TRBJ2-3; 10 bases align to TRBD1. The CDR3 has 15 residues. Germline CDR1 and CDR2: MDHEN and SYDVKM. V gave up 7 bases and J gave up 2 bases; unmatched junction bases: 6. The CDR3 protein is CASNPGQGFTDTQYF. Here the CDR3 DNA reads TGTGCCAGCAACCCGGGACAGGGGTTCACAGATACGCAGTATTTT.

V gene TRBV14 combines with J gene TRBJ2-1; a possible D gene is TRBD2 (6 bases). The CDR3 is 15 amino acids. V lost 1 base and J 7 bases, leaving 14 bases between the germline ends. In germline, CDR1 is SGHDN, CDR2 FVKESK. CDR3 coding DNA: TGTGCCAGCAGCCAAGTTGGCGGGGTTCCAAATGAGCAGTTCTTC. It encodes CASSQVGGVPNEQFF.

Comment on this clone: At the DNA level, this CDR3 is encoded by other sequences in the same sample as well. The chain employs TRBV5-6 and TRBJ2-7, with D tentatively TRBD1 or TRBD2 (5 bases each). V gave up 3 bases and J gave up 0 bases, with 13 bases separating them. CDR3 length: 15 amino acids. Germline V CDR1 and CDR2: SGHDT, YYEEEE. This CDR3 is CASSSIGTGSYEQYF. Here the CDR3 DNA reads TGTGCCAGCAGCTCGATCGGGACGGGCTCCTACGAGCAGTACTTC.